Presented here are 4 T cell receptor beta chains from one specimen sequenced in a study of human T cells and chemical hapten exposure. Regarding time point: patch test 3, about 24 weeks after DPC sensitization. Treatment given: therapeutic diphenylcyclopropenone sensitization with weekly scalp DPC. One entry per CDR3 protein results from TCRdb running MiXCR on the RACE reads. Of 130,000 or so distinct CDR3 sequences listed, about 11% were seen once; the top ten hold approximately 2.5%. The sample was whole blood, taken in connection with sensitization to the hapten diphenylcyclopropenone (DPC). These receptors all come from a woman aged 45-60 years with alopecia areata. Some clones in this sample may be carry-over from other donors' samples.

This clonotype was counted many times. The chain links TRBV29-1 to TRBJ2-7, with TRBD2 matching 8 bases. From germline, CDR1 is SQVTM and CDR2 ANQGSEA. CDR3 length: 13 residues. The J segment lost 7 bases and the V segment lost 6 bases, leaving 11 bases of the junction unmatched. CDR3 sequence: CSVREGQIGEQYF. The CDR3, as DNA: TGCAGCGTCCGGGAGGGACAAATTGGAGAGCAGTACTTC.

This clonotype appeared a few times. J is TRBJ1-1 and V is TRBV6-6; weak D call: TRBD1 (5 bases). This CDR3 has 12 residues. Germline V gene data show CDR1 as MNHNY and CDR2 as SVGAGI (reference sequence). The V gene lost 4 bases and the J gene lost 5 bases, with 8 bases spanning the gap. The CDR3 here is CASSWRGTEAFF. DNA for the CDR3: TGTGCCAGCAGTTGGAGGGGAACTGAAGCTTTCTTT.

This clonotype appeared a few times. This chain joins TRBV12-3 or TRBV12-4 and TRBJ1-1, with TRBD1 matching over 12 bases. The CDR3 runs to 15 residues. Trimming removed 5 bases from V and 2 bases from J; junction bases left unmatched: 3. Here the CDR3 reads CASSAGTGGNTEAFF. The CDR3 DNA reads TGTGCCAGCAGTGCCGGGACAGGGGGCAACACTGAAGCTTTCTTT.

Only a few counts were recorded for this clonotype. In nucleotides, the CDR3 is TGCAGCGTCTCCGCCAGGGGGGAGACCCAGTACTTC. This sequence encodes CSVSARGETQYF. The chain links TRBV29-1 to TRBJ2-5; TRBD1 matches at 7 bases. Germline V gene sequence: CDR1 SQVTM, CDR2 ANQGSEA. The V segment lost 6 bases and the J segment 5 bases; nucleotides outside the gene matches: 6. The CDR3 length is 12 residues.